Below, 9 T cell receptor beta chains from the same sample are listed, as sequenced in a study of beta chain features in type 1 diabetes. Since all of the isolated RNA was reverse transcribed, expressed TCRB transcripts were what got sequenced. Generated by immunoSEQ multiplex PCR, the TCRdb table keeps only in-frame clones and is missing some. Of a few hundred thousand clones in the sample, approximately 16% were seen once. Sample: naive CD4+ T cells from blood. Receptor source: a woman in her late teens or twenties in good health.

The chain employs TRBV2 and TRBJ2-5; TRBD1 aligns across 7 bases. Germline lookup yields CDR1 SNHLY and CDR2 FYNNEI. The J segment lost 1 base and the V segment lost 8 bases, leaving 1 base of the junction unmatched. This CDR3 comprises 12 residues. CDR3 sequence (DNA): TGTGCCAGCGGGGACAGCCAAGAGACCCAGTACTTC. Residues: CASGDSQETQYF.

The rearrangement links TRBV30 to TRBJ1-5; D might be TRBD1 (6 bases). V was shortened by 4 bases and J by 2 bases, with 9 bases between the two germline ends. The CDR3 is 13 amino acids. Germline V gives CDR1 GTSNPN, CDR2 SVGIG (reference sequence). CDR3 residues: CAWNGQRNQPQHF. DNA of the CDR3: TGTGCCTGGAATGGACAGCGCAATCAGCCCCAGCATTTT.

J is TRBJ2-5 and V is TRBV9; a possible D gene is TRBD2 (6 bases). This CDR3 region has 15 residues. Trimming took 5 bases from V and 5 from J, leaving 19 bases between them. Per germline, CDR1 SGDLS and CDR2 YYNGEE. CDR3 in amino acids: CASSAGPPLAETQYF. The CDR3 nucleotides are TGTGCCAGCAGTGCGGGACCGCCGTTGGCTGAGACCCAGTACTTC.

V gene TRBV19 combines with J gene TRBJ1-1, with 10 bases that match TRBD1. The ends lost 2 bases at V and 0 bases at J; junction bases unmatched: 9. The CDR3 consists of 18 residues. Germline CDR1 is LNHDA and CDR2 is SQIVND (reference sequence). The DNA of the CDR3 is TGTGCCAGTAGTATATCGCCGGGACAGGGGATCATGAACACTGAAGCTTTCTTT. Its translation: CASSISPGQGIMNTEAFF.

The table lists this clone with a few counts. The chain is built from TRBV7-8 and TRBJ2-7; 7 bases match TRBD1. Germline CDR1 SGHVS, CDR2 FQNEAQ. CDR3 length: 17 amino acids. The junction had 13 bases not matched to a gene; V was cut back by 4 bases and J by 1 base. The CDR3 nucleotides read TGTGCCAGCAGCTCCGATCTGTGGACAGGAATTTCCTACGAGCAGTACTTC. This codes for CASSSDLWTGISYEQYF.

Comment on this clone: Germline and junction disagree at one end, which may indicate a read error. This same CDR3 is encoded by further DNA sequences in the sample. This CDR3 reads CAISDQREGHEQYF. DNA for the CDR3: TGCGCCATCAGTGACCAGCGGGAGGGCCATGAGCAGTACTTC. The chain carries TRBV10-3 and TRBJ2-7; 10 bases fit TRBD2. CDR3 length equals 14 residues. Germline CDR1 ENHRY, CDR2 SYGVKD.

The J gene is TRBJ2-7, the V gene TRBV4-2; the match to TRBD1 covers 7 bases. V dropped 1 base and J dropped 2; count of bases not matched to a gene: 2. The length of the CDR3 is 14 residues. Germline V gene data show CDR1 as LGHNA and CDR2 as YNFKEQ. CDR3 in amino acids: CASSQGQGTYEQYF. In nucleotides, the CDR3 is TGTGCCAGCAGCCAAGGACAGGGCACCTACGAGCAGTACTTC.

This clone was picked up a small number of times. V is TRBV5-1 and J is TRBJ1-1; D remains ambiguous. V was clipped by 0 bases and J by 1 base, with 10 bases between them. CDR1 and CDR2 from the germline V gene are SGHRS and YFSETQ. CDR3 length: 15 amino acids. The CDR3 DNA reads as TGCGCCAGCAGCTTGGGGGCCAACAGGAACACTGAAGCTTTCTTT. Translating gives CASSLGANRNTEAFF.

The V gene is TRBV5-1, the J gene TRBJ1-3; D is possibly TRBD1 (5 bases). Germline V CDR1 and CDR2: SGHRS, YFSETQ. The length of the CDR3 is 16 residues. V was pared by 4 bases and J by 0 bases, with 14 bases between. This chain's CDR3 is CASSNKQASSGNTIYF. CDR3 sequence (DNA): TGCGCCAGCAGCAACAAACAGGCGAGCTCTGGAAACACCATATATTTT. The whole variable domain, remainder taken from reference TRBV5-1 and TRBJ1-3, is KAGVTQTPRYLIKTRGQQVTLSCSPISGHRSVSWYQQTPGQGLQFLFEYFSETQRNKGNFPGRFSGRQFSNSRSEMNVSTLELGDSALYLCASSNKQASSGNTIYFGEGSWLTVV.